The sequence of this T cell receptor beta chain was determined in a study of CD8 T cells in Susac syndrome. Random hexamers primed reverse transcription of about 0.45 to 1 ug RNA. A single record per CDR3 protein comes from TCRdb applying MiXCR to the immunoSEQ multiplex PCR reads. The sample carries about 120,000 distinct CDR3 sequences, about 92% recorded once. CDR3 length: 14 residues. CDR1 is LGHNA and CDR2 is YSLEER in the germline V gene. Trimming took off 1 base at V and 4 bases at J, with 10 bases between the two ends. This receptor was identified in a human donor with multiple sclerosis. The V and J genes are TRBV4-3 and TRBJ1-1; TRBD1 is a possible D gene (6 bases). Sequences were obtained from CD4+ T cells from PBMCs. The CDR3 DNA sequence: TGCGCCAGCAGCCAAGTTCGGGGGCGCACTGAAGCTTTCTTT. Its protein product is CASSQVRGRTEAFF.